This TCR beta chain came from a study of response to subunit inactivated influenza vaccine. MiXCR was run by TCRdb on the RT-PCR reads, yielding one entry per CDR3 protein. The sample includes 250,000 to 350,000 distinct CDR3 sequences, approximately 21% of them seen just once. Trimming removed 1 base from V and 5 bases from J, with 17 bases in between. The CDR3 has 16 amino acids. Germline V gives CDR1 MNHEY, CDR2 SVGAGI. This clonotype was sampled from a man aged 45-69 years who received an inactivated influenza vaccine. This chain connects TRBV6-5 to TRBJ2-5; weak D call: TRBD2 (5 bases). The specimen was PBMCs from blood, collected approximately 20 months after vaccination. The CDR3 sequence is CASSYFEDPPGETQYF. CDR3 in DNA: TGTGCCAGCAGTTACTTTGAAGATCCTCCGGGGGAGACCCAGTACTTC.